The 12 T cell receptor beta chains in this list originate from one sample, sequenced in a study of cytomegalovirus exposure and HLA in healthy donors (dated by TCRdb to about 2017). Library method: the immunoSEQ multiplex PCR assay. A mixture of 60 forward primers for TCR Vbeta segments and 13 reverse primers for TCR Jbeta segments was used in the multiplex PCR. The source is immuneACCESS, and TCRdb retained only in-frame sequences with V and J called. Part of the clones is not carried over; for the studies checked, unresolved V genes explain less than half of this, and the remainder is unexplained. The sample table shows 220,000 or so clones, and 82% are seen once. The ten biggest clones cover 2.5% to 3.5% of the sample. Sequenced input: PBMCs. Source of these receptors: a woman between 35 and 50 years old in good health and CMV-seronegative.

The gene calls are TRBV27 and TRBJ2-7; no definite D call. The germline V gene encodes CDR1 MNHEY and CDR2 SMNVEV (reference sequence). Trimming cost V 10 bases and J 0 bases, with 19 bases left between them. The CDR3 spans 15 residues. CDR3 in DNA: TGTGCCACCTCCCCCCGCCCCCCGGGCTCCTACGAGCAGTACTTC. Protein product: CATSPRPPGSYEQYF.

The rearrangement links TRBV2 to TRBJ2-7, with 12 positions matching TRBD2. After removal of 6 bases from V and 6 bases from J, the junction contained 9 bases not matched to a gene. Germline-derived CDR1 and CDR2 are SNHLY and FYNNEI. This CDR3 is built from 15 residues. CDR3 in DNA: TGTGCCAGCAGGGAGACTAGCGGGAGTTCCGGCGAGCAGTACTTC. It specifies CASRETSGSSGEQYF.

The chain couples TRBV9 to TRBJ2-7; 9 bases fit TRBD1. Unmatched junction bases numbered 6, after V lost 3 bases and J lost 5 bases. Germline loops: CDR1 SGDLS, CDR2 YYNGEE. The CDR3 sequence is 14 residues long. CDR3 nucleotide sequence: TGTGCCAGCAGCGCCTCGGGGACAGGGCACGAGCAGTACTTC. It yields the protein CASSASGTGHEQYF. The full variable domain, rest sourced from reference TRBV9 and TRBJ2-7, is DSGVTQTPKHLITATGQRVTLRCSPRSGDLSVYWYQQSLDQGLQFLIQYYNGEERAKGNILERFSAQQFPDLHSELNLSSLELGDSALYFCASSASGTGHEQYFGPGTRLTVT.

As regards this clone: This sample includes further DNA sequences coding for the same CDR3. The chain links TRBV2 to TRBJ2-1; D is unresolved. Trimming left V 8 bases short and J 4 bases short, with 12 bases between. The V gene's germline CDR1 is SNHLY and CDR2 FYNNEI. This CDR3 region has 13 residues. CDR3 nucleotide sequence: TGTGCCAGCCAAGTCGAGGATTACAATGAGCAGTTCTTC. Protein product: CASQVEDYNEQFF.

This rearrangement joins TRBV28 to TRBJ1-5; perhaps TRBD1 as D (5 bases). The CDR3 length is 12 residues. V was cut by 2 bases and J by 11 bases, with 10 bases left in between. Germline CDR1 and CDR2: MDHEN and SYDVKM. The CDR3 reads CASSLGRGTQHF. The DNA of the CDR3 is TGTGCCAGCAGTTTAGGTCGGGGGACCCAGCATTTT.

The chain joins TRBV4-1 to TRBJ1-4; TRBD1 matches 10 bases. V was clipped by 8 bases and J by 4 bases; unmatched bases: 10. Germline V lookup: CDR1 MGHRA, CDR2 YSYEKL. The CDR3 is 16 residues long. The CDR3 region is CASGPGQGPNNEKLFF. The DNA of the CDR3 is TGCGCCAGCGGACCGGGACAGGGGCCAAATAATGAAAAACTGTTTTTT.

The table lists this clone with a count of one. CDR3 region: CASSVTAFSYEQYF. CDR3 DNA sequence: TGTGCCAGCAGCGTAACAGCCTTCTCCTACGAGCAGTACTTC. V is TRBV9 and J is TRBJ2-7; unclear D gene. Germline-derived CDR1 and CDR2 are SGDLS and YYNGEE. This CDR3 is 14 amino acids long. The V and J ends lost 1 base and 0 bases respectively, with 8 bases between them.

This clone occurred a few times. V is TRBV27 and J is TRBJ1-1; 8 bases match TRBD1. Germline CDR1 and CDR2: MNHEY and SMNVEV (reference sequence). V was pared by 6 bases and J by 4 bases, with 4 bases of the junction left unmatched. The CDR3 runs to 13 residues. The CDR3 loop is CASRLQGGTEAFF. The CDR3 region has the DNA TGTGCCAGCAGGCTACAGGGGGGCACTGAAGCTTTCTTT.

The chain joins TRBV29-1 to TRBJ1-2; D unresolved. There are 11 residues in the CDR3. Per germline, CDR1 SQVTM and CDR2 ANQGSEA. The V end was cut by 3 bases, the J end by 2 bases, with 4 bases between. The DNA of the CDR3 is TGCAGCGTTGACTTAAACTATGGCTACACCTTC. This encodes CSVDLNYGYTF.

The rearrangement uses TRBV2 and TRBJ2-2; 7 bases match TRBD1. CDR3 size: 15 residues. V trimming: 3 bases; J trimming: 3 bases; junction bases outside the gene matches: 4. Germline CDR1 SNHLY, CDR2 FYNNEI. The CDR3 sequence: CASSDRGQYTGELFF. The CDR3 DNA is TGTGCCAGCAGTGATCGGGGACAGTACACCGGGGAGCTGTTTTTT.

The V and J genes are TRBV10-3 and TRBJ2-2; 11 nucleotides align to TRBD2. CDR3 length equals 16 residues. Trimming cost V 4 bases and J 6 bases; bases outside gene matches: 7. The germline V gene has CDR1 ENHRY and CDR2 SYGVKD. The chain's CDR3 is CAISAVLAGVSGELFF. CDR3 in DNA: TGTGCCATCAGTGCGGTACTAGCGGGAGTGTCCGGGGAGCTGTTTTTT.

This clone appeared a single time. This chain joins TRBV6-5 and TRBJ2-1; no firm D call. The CDR3 is 15 amino acids. Germline V gene data show CDR1 as MNHEY and CDR2 as SVGAGI. V lost 3 bases to trimming and J lost 6 bases, with 15 bases between them. The CDR3 protein is CASSYSGLGRNEQFF. The CDR3 DNA is TGTGCCAGCAGTTATTCAGGTCTCGGCCGCAATGAGCAGTTCTTC.